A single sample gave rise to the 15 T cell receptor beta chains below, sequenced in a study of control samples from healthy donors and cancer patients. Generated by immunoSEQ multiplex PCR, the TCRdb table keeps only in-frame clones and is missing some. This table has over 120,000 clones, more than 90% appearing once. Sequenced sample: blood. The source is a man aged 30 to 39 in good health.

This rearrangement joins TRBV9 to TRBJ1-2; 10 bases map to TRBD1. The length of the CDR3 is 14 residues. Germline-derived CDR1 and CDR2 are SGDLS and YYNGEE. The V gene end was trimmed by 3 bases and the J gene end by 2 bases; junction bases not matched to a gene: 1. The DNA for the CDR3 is TGTGCCAGCAGCGAGGGACAGGGGAACTATGGCTACACCTTC. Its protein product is CASSEGQGNYGYTF. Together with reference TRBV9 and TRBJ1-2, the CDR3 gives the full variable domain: DSGVTQTPKHLITATGQRVTLRCSPRSGDLSVYWYQQSLDQGLQFLIQYYNGEERAKGNILERFSAQQFPDLHSELNLSSLELGDSALYFCASSEGQGNYGYTFGSGTRLTVV.

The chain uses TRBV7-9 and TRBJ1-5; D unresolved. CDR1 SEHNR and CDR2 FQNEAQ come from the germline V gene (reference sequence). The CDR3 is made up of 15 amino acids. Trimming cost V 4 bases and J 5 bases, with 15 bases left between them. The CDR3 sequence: CASSSGEEVYQPQHF. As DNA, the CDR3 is TGTGCCAGCAGCTCCGGAGAAGAGGTATATCAGCCCCAGCATTTT.

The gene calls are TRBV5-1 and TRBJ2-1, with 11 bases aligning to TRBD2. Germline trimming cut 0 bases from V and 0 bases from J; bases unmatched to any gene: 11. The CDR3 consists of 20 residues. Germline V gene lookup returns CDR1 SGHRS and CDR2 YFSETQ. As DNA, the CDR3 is TGCGCCAGCAGCTTGGAGCCCCTAGCGGGGGGCCCGCTCTCCTACAATGAGCAGTTCTTC. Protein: CASSLEPLAGGPLSYNEQFF.

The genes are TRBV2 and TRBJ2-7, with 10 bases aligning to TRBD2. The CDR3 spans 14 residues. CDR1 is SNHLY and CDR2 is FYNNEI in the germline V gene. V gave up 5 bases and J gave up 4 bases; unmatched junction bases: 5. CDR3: CASSRAGGRYEQYF. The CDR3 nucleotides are TGTGCCAGCAGTCGAGCGGGGGGGCGATACGAGCAGTACTTC.

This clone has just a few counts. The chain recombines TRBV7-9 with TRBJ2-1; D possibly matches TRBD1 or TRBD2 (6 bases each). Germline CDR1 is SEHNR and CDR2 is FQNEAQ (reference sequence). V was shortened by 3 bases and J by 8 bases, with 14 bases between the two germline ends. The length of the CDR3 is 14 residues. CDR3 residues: CASSLGLPGDEQFF. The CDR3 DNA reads TGTGCCAGCAGCTTGGGACTCCCAGGGGATGAGCAGTTCTTC.

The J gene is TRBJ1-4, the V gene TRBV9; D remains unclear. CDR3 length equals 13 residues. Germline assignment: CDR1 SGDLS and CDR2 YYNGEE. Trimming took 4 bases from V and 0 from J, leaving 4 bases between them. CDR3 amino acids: CASSKTTNEKLFF. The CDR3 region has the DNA TGTGCCAGCAGCAAAACAACTAATGAAAAACTGTTTTTT. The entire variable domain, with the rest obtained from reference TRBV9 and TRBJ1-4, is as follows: DSGVTQTPKHLITATGQRVTLRCSPRSGDLSVYWYQQSLDQGLQFLIQYYNGEERAKGNILERFSAQQFPDLHSELNLSSLELGDSALYFCASSKTTNEKLFFGSGTQLSVL.

CDR3: CASSRSLRAGGPDTQYF. DNA of the CDR3: TGCGCCAGCAGCCGATCCCTCCGGGCGGGGGGGCCAGATACGCAGTATTTT. The chain combines TRBV5-1 with TRBJ2-3; 9 bases line up with TRBD2. Germline-derived CDR1 and CDR2 are SGHRS and YFSETQ. With 4 bases clipped from V and 4 bases from J, the junction kept 13 bases outside the gene matches. CDR3 size: 17 residues.

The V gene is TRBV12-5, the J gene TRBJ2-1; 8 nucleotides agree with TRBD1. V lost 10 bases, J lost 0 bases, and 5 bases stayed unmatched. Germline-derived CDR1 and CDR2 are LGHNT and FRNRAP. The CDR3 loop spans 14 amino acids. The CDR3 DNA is TGTGCTACCGGCAGGGGGCCCTCCTACAATGAGCAGTTCTTC. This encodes CATGRGPSYNEQFF.

CDR3: CASSEGRIHGGQHF. The CDR3 bases are TGCGCCAGCAGTGAGGGGCGGATTCACGGGGGCCAGCATTTT. This chain uses TRBV10-2 with TRBJ1-5; D is possibly TRBD1 (5 bases). The germline CDR1 and CDR2 sequences are WSHSY and SAAADI. V was trimmed by 2 bases and J by 12 bases, leaving 17 bases between them. This CDR3 is built from 14 residues.

This CDR3 reads CASSIGHPSNQPQHF. The DNA for the CDR3 is TGTGCCAGTAGTATCGGACATCCGAGCAATCAGCCCCAGCATTTT. The chain links TRBV19 to TRBJ1-5; a possible D gene is TRBD1 (5 bases). This CDR3 region has 15 residues. Germline V gene data show CDR1 as LNHDA and CDR2 as SQIVND (reference sequence). Trimming stripped 3 bases from V and 1 base from J, with 10 bases between.

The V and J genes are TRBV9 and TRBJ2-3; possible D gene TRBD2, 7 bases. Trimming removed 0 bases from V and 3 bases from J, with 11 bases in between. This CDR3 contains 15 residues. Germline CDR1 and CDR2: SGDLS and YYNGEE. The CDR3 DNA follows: TGTGCCAGCAGCGTAGCGGGGGGCCAAACAGATACGCAGTATTTT. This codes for CASSVAGGQTDTQYF.

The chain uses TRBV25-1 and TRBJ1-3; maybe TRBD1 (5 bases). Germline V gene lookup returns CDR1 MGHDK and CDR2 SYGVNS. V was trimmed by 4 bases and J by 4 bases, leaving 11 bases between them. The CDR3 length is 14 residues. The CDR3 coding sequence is TGTGCCAGCAGTGGGGGGACGAACGGAAACACCATATATTTT. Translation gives CASSGGTNGNTIYF. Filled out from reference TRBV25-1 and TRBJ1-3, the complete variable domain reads EADIYQTPRYLVIGTGKKITLECSQTMGHDKMYWYQQDPGMELHLIHYSYGVNSTEKGDLSSESTVSRIRTEHFPLTLESARPSHTSQYLCASSGGTNGNTIYFGEGSWLTVV.

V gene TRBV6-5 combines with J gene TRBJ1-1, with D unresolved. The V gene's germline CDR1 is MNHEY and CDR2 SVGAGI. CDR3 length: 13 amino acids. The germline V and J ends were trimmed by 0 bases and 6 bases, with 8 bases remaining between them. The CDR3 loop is CASSYSKGAEAFF. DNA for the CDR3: TGTGCCAGCAGTTACTCGAAGGGCGCTGAAGCTTTCTTT.

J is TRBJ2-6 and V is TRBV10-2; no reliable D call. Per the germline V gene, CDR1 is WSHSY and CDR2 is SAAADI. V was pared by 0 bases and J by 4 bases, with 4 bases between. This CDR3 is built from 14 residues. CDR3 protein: CASSESPGANVLTF. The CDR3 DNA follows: TGCGCCAGCAGTGAGTCACCCGGGGCCAACGTCCTGACTTTC.

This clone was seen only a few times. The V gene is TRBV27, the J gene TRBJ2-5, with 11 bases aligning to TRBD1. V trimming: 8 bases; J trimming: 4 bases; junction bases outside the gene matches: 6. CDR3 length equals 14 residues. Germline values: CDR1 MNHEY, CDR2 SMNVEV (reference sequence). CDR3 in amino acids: CASSPGTGGETQYF. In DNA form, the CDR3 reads TGTGCCAGCTCCCCCGGGACAGGGGGAGAGACCCAGTACTTC.